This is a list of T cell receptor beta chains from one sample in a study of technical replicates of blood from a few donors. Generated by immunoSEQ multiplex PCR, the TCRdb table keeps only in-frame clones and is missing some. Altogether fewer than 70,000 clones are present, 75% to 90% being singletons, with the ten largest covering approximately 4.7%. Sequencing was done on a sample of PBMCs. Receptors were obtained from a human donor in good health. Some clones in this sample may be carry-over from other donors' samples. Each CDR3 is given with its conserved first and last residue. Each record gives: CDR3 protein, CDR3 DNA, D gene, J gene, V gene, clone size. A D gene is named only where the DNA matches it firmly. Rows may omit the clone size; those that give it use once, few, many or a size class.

CDR3 protein: CASSSQGQETQYF
CDR3 DNA: TGTGCCAGCAGCTCCCAGGGCCAAGAGACCCAGTACTTC
D gene: .
J gene: TRBJ2-5
V gene: TRBV7-9
clone size: .

CDR3 protein: CASRRGGTTNYEQYF
CDR3 DNA: TGTGCCAGCAGAAGAGGAGGGACTACAAACTACGAGCAGTACTTC
D gene: TRBD2
J gene: TRBJ2-7
V gene: TRBV6-1
clone size: .

CDR3 protein: CASSQGRSNYGYTF
CDR3 DNA: TGTGCCAGCTCGCAGGGGCGTTCCAACTATGGCTACACCTTC
D gene: .
J gene: TRBJ1-2
V gene: TRBV18
clone size: .

CDR3 protein: CASTIGGAGLYGYTF
CDR3 DNA: TGTGCCAGTACCATAGGTGGGGCAGGGCTCTATGGCTACACCTTC
D gene: .
J gene: TRBJ1-2
V gene: TRBV19
clone size: .

CDR3 protein: CASRDRTGNTGELFF
CDR3 DNA: TGTGCCAGCCGCGACAGGACAGGGAACACCGGGGAGCTGTTTTTT
D gene: TRBD1
J gene: TRBJ2-2
V gene: TRBV27
clone size: .

CDR3 protein: CASSAWGLGTGELFF
CDR3 DNA: TGTGCCAGCAGCGCTTGGGGGCTTGGCACCGGGGAGCTGTTTTTT
D gene: .
J gene: TRBJ2-2
V gene: TRBV9
clone size: once

CDR3 protein: CASRGDRGSYEQYF
CDR3 DNA: TGCGCCAGCAGGGGGGACAGGGGCTCCTACGAGCAGTACTTC
D gene: TRBD1
J gene: TRBJ2-7
V gene: TRBV10-1
clone size: few

CDR3 protein: CASSPVGSGSLTFSEQYF
CDR3 DNA: TGCGCCAGCAGCCCTGTCGGTAGCGGGAGTCTGACTTTCAGCGAGCAGTACTTC
D gene: TRBD2
J gene: TRBJ2-7
V gene: TRBV4-3
clone size: .

CDR3 protein: CASSARDIKLTQYF
CDR3 DNA: TGTGCCAGCAGCGCGAGGGACATCAAGCTTACGCAGTATTTT
D gene: .
J gene: TRBJ2-3
V gene: TRBV5-6
clone size: once

CDR3 protein: CAWSLERSYGYTF
CDR3 DNA: TGTGCCTGGAGTTTGGAGAGGTCCTATGGCTACACCTTC
D gene: .
J gene: TRBJ1-2
V gene: TRBV30
clone size: .

CDR3 protein: CASSRSLASGELFF
CDR3 DNA: TGTGCCAGCAGTCGGTCTCTAGCGAGCGGGGAGCTGTTTTTT
D gene: .
J gene: TRBJ2-2
V gene: TRBV6-4
clone size: .

CDR3 protein: CSARTGANTEAFF
CDR3 DNA: TGCAGCGCCCGGACAGGTGCTAACACTGAAGCTTTCTTT
D gene: TRBD1
J gene: TRBJ1-1
V gene: TRBV29-1
clone size: few

CDR3 protein: CASSPPSQIMNTEAFF
CDR3 DNA: TGTGCCAGCTCACCACCCTCACAGATCATGAACACTGAAGCTTTCTTT
D gene: .
J gene: TRBJ1-1
V gene: TRBV18
clone size: .

CDR3 protein: CASSNTDSSYNEQFF
CDR3 DNA: TGTGCCAGCAGTAACACGGACAGCTCCTACAATGAGCAGTTCTTC
D gene: .
J gene: TRBJ2-1
V gene: TRBV6-5
clone size: .

CDR3 protein: CASSLIQGTGELFF
CDR3 DNA: TGTGCCAGCTCCCTAATACAGGGCACCGGGGAGCTGTTTTTT
D gene: .
J gene: TRBJ2-2
V gene: TRBV18
clone size: .

CDR3 protein: CAWIRTWGNYGYTF
CDR3 DNA: TGTGCCTGGATCCGGACGTGGGGCAACTATGGCTACACCTTC
D gene: .
J gene: TRBJ1-2
V gene: TRBV30
clone size: .

CDR3 protein: CASSLVVGQNNSPLHF
CDR3 DNA: TGTGCCAGCAGCTTAGTGGTGGGACAGAATAATTCACCCCTCCACTTT
D gene: TRBD1
J gene: TRBJ1-6
V gene: TRBV7-2
clone size: .

CDR3 protein: CASSSQGTSGGGKTYEQYF
CDR3 DNA: TGTGCCAGCAGCTCCCAAGGGACTAGCGGGGGGGGCAAAACCTACGAGCAGTACTTC
D gene: TRBD2
J gene: TRBJ2-7
V gene: TRBV7-2
clone size: once

CDR3 protein: CAGSRGRGSEQYF
CDR3 DNA: TGTGCCGGCTCCAGGGGCCGTGGAAGCGAGCAGTACTTC
D gene: .
J gene: TRBJ2-7
V gene: TRBV28
clone size: .

CDR3 protein: CAWKLDRGRGQYF
CDR3 DNA: TGTGCCTGGAAATTGGACAGGGGGCGCGGGCAGTACTTC
D gene: TRBD1
J gene: TRBJ2-7
V gene: TRBV30
clone size: .

CDR3 protein: CASSWGDEQYF
CDR3 DNA: TGTGCCAGCAGCTGGGGCGACGAGCAGTACTTC
D gene: .
J gene: TRBJ2-7
V gene: TRBV5-6
clone size: .

CDR3 protein: CASRRLAGQETQYF
CDR3 DNA: TGTGCCAGCAGAAGACTAGCGGGACAAGAGACCCAGTACTTC
D gene: TRBD2
J gene: TRBJ2-5
V gene: TRBV5-6
clone size: .

CDR3 protein: CASSEQLAGGIVEQFF
CDR3 DNA: TGTGCCAGCAGCGAGCAACTAGCGGGAGGAATTGTTGAGCAGTTCTTC
D gene: TRBD2
J gene: TRBJ2-1
V gene: TRBV7-8
clone size: once

CDR3 protein: CASSKEIHEVAGTGELFF
CDR3 DNA: TGTGCCAGCAGCAAAGAGATCCATGAAGTAGCGGGAACCGGGGAGCTGTTTTTT
D gene: .
J gene: TRBJ2-2
V gene: TRBV21-1
clone size: once

CDR3 protein: CASSLTGGRYEQYF
CDR3 DNA: TGTGCCAGCAGCTTGACAGGGGGCCGGTACGAGCAGTACTTC
D gene: TRBD1
J gene: TRBJ2-7
V gene: TRBV7-3
clone size: .

CDR3 protein: CASSLAVASLNTQYF
CDR3 DNA: TGTGCCAGCAGCTTAGCAGTGGCTAGTCTTAATACGCAGTATTTT
D gene: .
J gene: TRBJ2-3
V gene: TRBV7-9
clone size: .

CDR3 protein: CASSQPVGSGIINQPQHF
CDR3 DNA: TGTGCCAGCAGCCAACCCGTGGGCTCAGGGATCATCAATCAGCCCCAGCATTTT
D gene: .
J gene: TRBJ1-5
V gene: TRBV5-6
clone size: .

CDR3 protein: CASSLDWTGGRSPLHF
CDR3 DNA: TGTGCCAGCAGCTTAGACTGGACAGGGGGCCGTTCACCCCTCCACTTT
D gene: TRBD1
J gene: TRBJ1-6
V gene: TRBV7-8
clone size: few

CDR3 protein: CASSASGLDNEKLFF
CDR3 DNA: TGTGCCAGCAGCGCGTCGGGGTTGGATAATGAAAAACTGTTTTTT
D gene: .
J gene: TRBJ1-4
V gene: TRBV7-6
clone size: .

CDR3 protein: CASSPTSGPGDTQYF
CDR3 DNA: TGTGCCAGCAGCCCGACTAGCGGGCCTGGGGATACGCAGTATTTT
D gene: TRBD2
J gene: TRBJ2-3
V gene: TRBV4-2
clone size: .

CDR3 protein: CAWELAGVPGFEQFF
CDR3 DNA: TGTGCCTGGGAACTAGCGGGAGTTCCCGGGTTTGAGCAGTTCTTC
D gene: TRBD2
J gene: TRBJ2-1
V gene: TRBV30
clone size: .

CDR3 protein: CASSLALDMYEQYF
CDR3 DNA: TGTGCCAGCAGCTTAGCCCTTGACATGTACGAGCAGTACTTC
D gene: .
J gene: TRBJ2-7
V gene: TRBV11-2
clone size: .

CDR3 protein: CASSNGASGTYNEQFF
CDR3 DNA: TGTGCCAGCAGCAATGGGGCTAGCGGGACCTACAATGAGCAGTTCTTC
D gene: TRBD2
J gene: TRBJ2-1
V gene: TRBV5-6
clone size: .

CDR3 protein: CASSSFLAGGLNEQFF
CDR3 DNA: TGTGCCAGCAGCTCCTTTCTAGCGGGGGGCTTGAATGAGCAGTTCTTC
D gene: TRBD2
J gene: TRBJ2-1
V gene: TRBV7-2
clone size: .

CDR3 protein: CASSSGQGSLF
CDR3 DNA: TGTGCCAGCAGCTCTGGACAGGGATCTCTCTTC
D gene: TRBD1
J gene: TRBJ2-1
V gene: TRBV7-2
clone size: .

CDR3 protein: CASSQSGRQSYNEQFF
CDR3 DNA: TGTGCCAGCAGCCAATCAGGTCGTCAAAGCTACAATGAGCAGTTCTTC
D gene: .
J gene: TRBJ2-1
V gene: TRBV7-6
clone size: .

CDR3 protein: CASSPAGSYEQYF
CDR3 DNA: TGTGCCAGCTCACCGGCAGGGTCCTACGAGCAGTACTTC
D gene: .
J gene: TRBJ2-7
V gene: TRBV18
clone size: .

CDR3 protein: CASSQVLQATIYF
CDR3 DNA: TGCGCCAGCAGCCAAGTCCTGCAGGCCACCATATATTTT
D gene: .
J gene: TRBJ1-3
V gene: TRBV4-3
clone size: .

CDR3 protein: CASSVTGPKDSPLHF
CDR3 DNA: TGTGCCAGCAGCGTAACAGGGCCAAAGGATTCACCCCTCCACTTT
D gene: .
J gene: TRBJ1-6
V gene: TRBV21-1
clone size: .

CDR3 protein: CASSLTSGHPYNEQFF
CDR3 DNA: TGTGCCAGCAGCTTGACTAGCGGTCATCCCTACAATGAGCAGTTCTTC
D gene: TRBD2
J gene: TRBJ2-1
V gene: TRBV7-2
clone size: once

CDR3 protein: CASSSLINQPQHF
CDR3 DNA: TGTGCCAGCAGTTCCTTAATCAATCAGCCCCAGCATTTT
D gene: .
J gene: TRBJ1-5
V gene: TRBV2
clone size: once

CDR3 protein: CSVGGGGQGSETQYF
CDR3 DNA: TGCAGCGTCGGGGGAGGGGGACAGGGGAGCGAGACCCAGTACTTC
D gene: TRBD1
J gene: TRBJ2-5
V gene: TRBV29-1
clone size: .

CDR3 protein: CASSAVASGYNEQFF
CDR3 DNA: TGTGCCAGCAGCGCCGTGGCTAGCGGTTACAATGAGCAGTTCTTC
D gene: TRBD2
J gene: TRBJ2-1
V gene: TRBV9
clone size: once

CDR3 protein: CASKTSYGYTF
CDR3 DNA: TGTGCCAGCAAGACTAGCTATGGCTACACCTTC
D gene: .
J gene: TRBJ1-2
V gene: TRBV6-1
clone size: .

CDR3 protein: CASSYSQGAGANVLTF
CDR3 DNA: TGTGCCAGCAGTTACTCTCAGGGGGCTGGGGCCAACGTCCTGACTTTC
D gene: TRBD1
J gene: TRBJ2-6
V gene: TRBV6-5
clone size: .